This is a list of T cell receptor beta chains from one sample in a study of shared clonotypes between healthy human individuals. The repertoire was sequenced with immunoSEQ multiplex PCR; TCRdb's copy has only in-frame clones and lacks some. The data hold about 730,000 clones, with just under 75% observed a single time. The sample consisted of memory CD4+ T cells sorted from blood. The receptors were sampled from a woman aged 25 to 39 in good health. Both conserved end residues are trimmed from each CDR3. D genes are given only for firm matches.

TRBV29-1	TRBJ2-5	-	SVVQRGGVVVRETQY
TRBV15	TRBJ1-1	TRBD1	ATSRDPGTGGTEAF
TRBV6-5	TRBJ2-3	TRBD1	ASSSRTGGGTDTQY
TRBV11-2	TRBJ1-1	-	ASSLGFEAF
TRBV6-6	TRBJ2-7	-	ASSYEGGSTYEQY
TRBV30	TRBJ1-5	-	AWSVLREDQPQH
TRBV30	TRBJ2-1	-	AWRLGWDNEQF
TRBV5-4	TRBJ1-1	TRBD1	ASSLRQGVNTEAF
TRBV10-2	TRBJ1-2	-	ASIPVQGEGPNYGYT
TRBV6-5	TRBJ2-7	-	ASQGRVGGWYEQY
TRBV4-1	TRBJ2-5	-	ASSQVQGRETQY
TRBV28	TRBJ2-3	TRBD2	ASSLGGSGTDTQY
TRBV27	TRBJ1-2	TRBD1	ASAQAGAGGGYT
TRBV5-1	TRBJ2-7	-	ASSPPASYEQY
TRBV7-2	TRBJ1-1	-	ASSLWGAGTEAF
TRBV10-1	TRBJ2-2	TRBD2	ASSGANTGELF
TRBV21-1	TRBJ2-3	-	ASSTGTSGGDDTQY
TRBV4-2	TRBJ1-3	TRBD1	ASSRDRGSGNTIY
TRBV14	TRBJ2-7	TRBD2	ASSLGRAGLYEQY
TRBV2	TRBJ1-2	TRBD1	ASSDRGDFGYT
TRBV23-1	TRBJ1-2	TRBD1	ASSPYYGQGPSNYGYT
TRBV6-1	TRBJ2-5	TRBD1	ASSEGTGPETQY
TRBV27	TRBJ2-7	TRBD1	ASSARDRARAY
TRBV4-1	TRBJ1-5	-	ASSRIPVYGSNQPQH
TRBV5-1	TRBJ1-5	TRBD1	ASSSGQGENQPQH
TRBV18	TRBJ2-7	-	ASSIPYEQY
TRBV9	TRBJ2-2	-	ASGGYTGELF
TRBV4-2	TRBJ2-6	-	ASSQVYGGANVLT
TRBV9	TRBJ2-5	-	ASSAGRFQETQY
TRBV11-1	TRBJ2-7	TRBD1	ASSSGQGYEQY
TRBV5-1	TRBJ2-1	TRBD2	ASSALAGVVNEQF
TRBV28	TRBJ2-5	-	ASSPSTGHEY
TRBV27	TRBJ2-7	-	ASSRGPPGRDYEQY
TRBV7-2	TRBJ1-2	-	ASSLVPGANVNYGYT
TRBV18	TRBJ2-5	-	ASSPSGTKSQETQY
TRBV11-2	TRBJ2-7	TRBD2	ASSKGASGGSFYEQY
TRBV2	TRBJ1-1	TRBD1	ASSTGEDTEAF
TRBV7-6	TRBJ1-2	-	ASSPKGGGYT
TRBV6-6	TRBJ1-1	TRBD1	ASSPGTVLEAF
TRBV5-1	TRBJ2-7	TRBD1	ASSFSPGQGGEQY
TRBV28	TRBJ2-5	TRBD2	ASSLLAGFQETQY
TRBV11-2	TRBJ2-3	TRBD2	ASSLALTSGGTQY
TRBV5-1	TRBJ2-5	-	ASSSSQETQY
TRBV11-2	TRBJ1-2	-	ASSRAGPQGYT
TRBV4-1	TRBJ1-3	-	ASSQERGWENTIY
TRBV18	TRBJ1-5	TRBD1	ASSSSGGGNQPQH
TRBV2	TRBJ2-3	-	ASSGVQAETDTQY
TRBV28	TRBJ2-7	TRBD1	ASRADRGVGEQY
TRBV28	TRBJ1-5	TRBD1	ASSSGTGVPGEQPQH
TRBV4-1	TRBJ2-3	-	ASSPQEITSTDTQY
TRBV11-2	TRBJ2-7	-	ASSLVTRKGEQY
TRBV2	TRBJ2-1	TRBD2	ASSESGSSYNEQF
TRBV19	TRBJ2-1	TRBD1	ASSPLTGTAPRSSYNEQF